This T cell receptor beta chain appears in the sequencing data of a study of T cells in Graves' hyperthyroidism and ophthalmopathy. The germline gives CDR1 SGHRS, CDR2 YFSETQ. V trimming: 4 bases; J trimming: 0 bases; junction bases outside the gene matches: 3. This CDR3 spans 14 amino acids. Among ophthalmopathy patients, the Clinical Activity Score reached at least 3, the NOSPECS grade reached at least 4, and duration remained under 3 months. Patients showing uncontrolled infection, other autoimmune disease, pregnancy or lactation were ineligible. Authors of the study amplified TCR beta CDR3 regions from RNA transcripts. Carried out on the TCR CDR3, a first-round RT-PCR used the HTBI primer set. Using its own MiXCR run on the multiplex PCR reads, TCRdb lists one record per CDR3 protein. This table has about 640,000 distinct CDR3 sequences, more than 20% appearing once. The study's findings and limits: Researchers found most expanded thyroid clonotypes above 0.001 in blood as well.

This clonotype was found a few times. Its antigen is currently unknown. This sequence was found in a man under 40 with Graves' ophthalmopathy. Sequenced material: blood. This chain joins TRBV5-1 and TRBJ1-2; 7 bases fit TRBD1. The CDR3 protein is CASSRDRSNYGYTF. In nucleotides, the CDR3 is TGCGCCAGCAGCAGGGACAGATCTAACTATGGCTACACCTTC.